The present entry profiles one TCR beta chain with its context. No antigen is known for it. The CDR3 covers 11 residues. The germline V gene has CDR1 SGHDT and CDR2 YYEEEE. Trimming left V 2 bases short and J 4 bases short, with 4 bases between. These data belong to a study of shared clonotypes between healthy human individuals. Study overall: Samples came from two female and three male donors aged 18 to 49.

TCRdb's table, derived via immunoSEQ multiplex PCR, lists solely in-frame clones and lacks some. The table shows about 95,000 clones, with 67% occurring only once. The study's findings and limits: Estimated clonotype richness was generally higher in naive than memory subsets.

The sequence derives from a man under 40 in good health. The chain carries TRBV5-6 and TRBJ2-7; no definite D call. Source material: memory CD8+ T cells sorted from blood. The subset here: CD45RO+ cells pooled with CCR7-negative TemRA cells. CDR3 region: CASSFSYEQYF. The CDR3 DNA follows: TGTGCCAGCAGCTTCAGTTACGAGCAGTACTTC.